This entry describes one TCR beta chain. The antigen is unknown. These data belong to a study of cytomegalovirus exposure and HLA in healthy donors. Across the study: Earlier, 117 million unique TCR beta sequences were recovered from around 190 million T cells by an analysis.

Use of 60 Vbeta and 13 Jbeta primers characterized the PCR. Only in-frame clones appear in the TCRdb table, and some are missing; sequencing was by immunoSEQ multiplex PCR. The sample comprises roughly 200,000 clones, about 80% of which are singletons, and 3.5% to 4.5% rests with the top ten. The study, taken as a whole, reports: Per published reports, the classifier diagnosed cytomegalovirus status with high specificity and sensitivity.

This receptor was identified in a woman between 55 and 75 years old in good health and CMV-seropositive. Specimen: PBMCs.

CDR3 residues: CASSLRTDTQYF. In DNA, the CDR3 is TGTGCCAGCAGCCTAAGAACAGATACGCAGTATTTT. The J gene is TRBJ2-3, the V gene TRBV7-2; D unclear. Trimming pared 5 bases from V and 3 bases from J, leaving 6 bases between. Per the germline V gene, CDR1 is SGHTA and CDR2 is FQGNSA. The CDR3 covers 12 residues.